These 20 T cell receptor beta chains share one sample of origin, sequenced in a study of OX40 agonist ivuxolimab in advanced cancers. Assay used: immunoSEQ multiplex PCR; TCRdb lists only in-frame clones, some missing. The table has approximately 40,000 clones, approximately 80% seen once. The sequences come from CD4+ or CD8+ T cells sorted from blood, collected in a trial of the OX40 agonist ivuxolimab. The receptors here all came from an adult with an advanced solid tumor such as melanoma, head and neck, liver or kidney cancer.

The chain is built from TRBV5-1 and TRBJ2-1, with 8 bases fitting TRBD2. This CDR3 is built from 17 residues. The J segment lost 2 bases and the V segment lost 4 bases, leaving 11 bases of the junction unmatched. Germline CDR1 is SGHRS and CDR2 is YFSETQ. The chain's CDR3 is CASSPALAGSTYNEQFF. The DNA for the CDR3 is TGCGCCAGCAGCCCCGCTCTAGCGGGTTCGACCTACAATGAGCAGTTCTTC.

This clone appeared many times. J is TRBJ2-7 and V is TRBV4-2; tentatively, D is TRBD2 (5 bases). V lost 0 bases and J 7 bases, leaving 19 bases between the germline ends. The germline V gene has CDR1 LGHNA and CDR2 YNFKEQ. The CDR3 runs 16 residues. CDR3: CASSQDLDPYSGEQYF. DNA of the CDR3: TGTGCCAGCAGCCAAGATTTGGACCCTTACTCGGGAGAGCAGTACTTC.

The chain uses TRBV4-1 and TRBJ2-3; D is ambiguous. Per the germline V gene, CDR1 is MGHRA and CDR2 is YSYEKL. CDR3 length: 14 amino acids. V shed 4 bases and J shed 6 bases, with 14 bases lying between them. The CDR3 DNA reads TGCGCCAGCAGCCGTGTGGACGGGCCCGATACGCAGTATTTT. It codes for CASSRVDGPDTQYF.

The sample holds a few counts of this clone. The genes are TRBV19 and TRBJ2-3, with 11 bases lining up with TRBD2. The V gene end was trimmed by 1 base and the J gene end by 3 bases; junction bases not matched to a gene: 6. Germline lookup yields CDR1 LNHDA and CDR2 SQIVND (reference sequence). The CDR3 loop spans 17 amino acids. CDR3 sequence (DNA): TGTGCCAGTAGTATAGCGTTAGCGGGAGGGCCGACAGATACGCAGTATTTT. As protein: CASSIALAGGPTDTQYF.

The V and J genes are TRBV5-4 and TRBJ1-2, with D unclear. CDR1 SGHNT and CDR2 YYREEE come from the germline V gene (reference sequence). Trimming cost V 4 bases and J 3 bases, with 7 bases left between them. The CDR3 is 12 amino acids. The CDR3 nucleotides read TGTGCCAGCAGCGACCGATACTATGGCTACACCTTC. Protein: CASSDRYYGYTF. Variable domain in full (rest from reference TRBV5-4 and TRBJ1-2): ETGVTQSPTHLIKTRGQQVTLRCSSQSGHNTVSWYQQALGQGPQFIFQYYREEENGRGNFPPRFSGLQFPNYSSELNVNALELDDSALYLCASSDRYYGYTFGSGTRLTVV.

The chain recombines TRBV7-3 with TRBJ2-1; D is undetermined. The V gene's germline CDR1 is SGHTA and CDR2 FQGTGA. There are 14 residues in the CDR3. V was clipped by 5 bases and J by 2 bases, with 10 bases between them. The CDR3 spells CASSIDNPYNEQFF. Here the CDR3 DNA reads TGTGCCAGCAGCATAGACAACCCCTACAATGAGCAGTTCTTC. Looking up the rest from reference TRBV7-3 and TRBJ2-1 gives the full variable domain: GAGVSQTPSNKVTEKGKYVELRCDPISGHTALYWYRQSLGQGPEFLIYFQGTGAADDSGLPNDRFFAVRPEGSVSTLKIQRTERGDSAVYLCASSIDNPYNEQFFGPGTRLTVL.

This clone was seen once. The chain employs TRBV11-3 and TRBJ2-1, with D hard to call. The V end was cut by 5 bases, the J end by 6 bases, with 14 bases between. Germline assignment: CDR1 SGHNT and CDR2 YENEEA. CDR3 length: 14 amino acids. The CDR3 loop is CASSHRTRPNEQFF. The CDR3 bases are TGTGCCAGCAGCCACAGAACGAGGCCCAATGAGCAGTTCTTC.

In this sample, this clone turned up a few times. CDR3 in amino acids: CASSSPTGELFF. The DNA of the CDR3 is TGTGCCAGCAGCTCTCCCACCGGGGAGCTGTTTTTT. The chain has TRBV5-4 and TRBJ2-2; D uncertain. This CDR3 region has 12 residues. Germline lookup yields CDR1 SGHNT and CDR2 YYREEE (reference sequence). The V and J ends lost 3 bases and 4 bases respectively, with 4 bases between them.

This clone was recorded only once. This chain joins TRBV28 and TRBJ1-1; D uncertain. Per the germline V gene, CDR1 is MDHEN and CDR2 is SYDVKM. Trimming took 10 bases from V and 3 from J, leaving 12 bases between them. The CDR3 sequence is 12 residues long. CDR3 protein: CATKFPHTEAFF. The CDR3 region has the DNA TGTGCCACCAAATTCCCCCACACTGAAGCTTTCTTT.

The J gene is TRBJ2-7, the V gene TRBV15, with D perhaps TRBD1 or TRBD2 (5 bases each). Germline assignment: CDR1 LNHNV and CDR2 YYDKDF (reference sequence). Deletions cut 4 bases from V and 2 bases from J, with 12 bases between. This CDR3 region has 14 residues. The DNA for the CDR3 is TGTGCCACCAGCATGAGGGGCCGGACCTACGAGCAGTACTTC. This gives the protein CATSMRGRTYEQYF. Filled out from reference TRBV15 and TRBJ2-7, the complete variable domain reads DAMVIQNPRYQVTQFGKPVTLSCSQTLNHNVMYWYQQKSSQAPKLLFHYYDKDFNNEADTPDNFQSRRPNTSFCFLDIRSPGLGDTAMYLCATSMRGRTYEQYFGPGTRLTVT.

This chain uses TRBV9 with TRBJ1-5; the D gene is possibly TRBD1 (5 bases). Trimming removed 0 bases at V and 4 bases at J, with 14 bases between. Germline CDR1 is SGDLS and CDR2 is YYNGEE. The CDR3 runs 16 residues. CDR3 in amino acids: CASSVDGRASNQPQHF. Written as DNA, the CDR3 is TGTGCCAGCAGCGTAGATGGCAGGGCATCAAATCAGCCCCAGCATTTT.

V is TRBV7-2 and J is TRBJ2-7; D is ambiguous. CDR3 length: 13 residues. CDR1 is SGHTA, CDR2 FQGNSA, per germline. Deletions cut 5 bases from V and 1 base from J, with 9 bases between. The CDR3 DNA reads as TGTGCCAGCAGCCCCGGTGCGTCCTACGAGCAGTACTTC. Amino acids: CASSPGASYEQYF.

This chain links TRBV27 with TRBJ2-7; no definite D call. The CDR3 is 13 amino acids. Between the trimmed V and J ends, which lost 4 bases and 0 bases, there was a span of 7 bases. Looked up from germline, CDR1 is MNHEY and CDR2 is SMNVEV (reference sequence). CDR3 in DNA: TGTGCCAGCAGTTCACAGAGCTCCTACGAGCAGTACTTC. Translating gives CASSSQSSYEQYF.

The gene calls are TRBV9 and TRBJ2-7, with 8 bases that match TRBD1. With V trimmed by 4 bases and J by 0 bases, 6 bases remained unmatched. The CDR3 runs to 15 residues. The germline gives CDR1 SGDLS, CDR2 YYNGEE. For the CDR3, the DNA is TGTGCCAGCAGCCGATATACAGGGGGCTCCTACGAGCAGTACTTC. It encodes CASSRYTGGSYEQYF.

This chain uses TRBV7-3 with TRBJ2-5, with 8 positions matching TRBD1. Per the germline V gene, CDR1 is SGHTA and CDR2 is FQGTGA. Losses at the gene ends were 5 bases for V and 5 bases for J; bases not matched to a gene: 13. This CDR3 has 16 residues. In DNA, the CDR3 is TGTGCCAGCAGCCCCCATGGGGCAGGGGGCATGGAGACCCAGTACTTC. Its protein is CASSPHGAGGMETQYF.

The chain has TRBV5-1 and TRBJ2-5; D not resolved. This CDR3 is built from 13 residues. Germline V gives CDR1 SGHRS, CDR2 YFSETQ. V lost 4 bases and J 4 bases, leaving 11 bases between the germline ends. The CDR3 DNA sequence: TGCGCCAGCAGCCCCCCGAATCTAGAGACCCAGTACTTC. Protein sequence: CASSPPNLETQYF.

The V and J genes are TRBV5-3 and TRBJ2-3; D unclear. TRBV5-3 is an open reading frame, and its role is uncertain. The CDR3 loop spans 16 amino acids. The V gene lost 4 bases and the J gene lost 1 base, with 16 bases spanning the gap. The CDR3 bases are TGTGCCAGAAGCCGGCCGCGTGACATTGGCACAGATACGCAGTATTTT. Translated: CARSRPRDIGTDTQYF.

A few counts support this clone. The CDR3, as DNA: TGTGCCAGTAGTCCCCTGGGTGGGGATAATCAGCCCCAGCATTTT. Translated, it gives CASSPLGGDNQPQHF. The chain carries TRBV19 and TRBJ1-5; D not resolved. Germline values: CDR1 LNHDA, CDR2 SQIVND (reference sequence). This CDR3 is built from 15 residues. V lost 5 bases and J lost 4, with 15 bases in between.

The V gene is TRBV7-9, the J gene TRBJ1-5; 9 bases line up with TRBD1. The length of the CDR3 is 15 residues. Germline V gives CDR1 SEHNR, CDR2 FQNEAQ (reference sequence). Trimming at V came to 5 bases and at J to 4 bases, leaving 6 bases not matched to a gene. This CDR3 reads CASSQTGGSNQPQHF. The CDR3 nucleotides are TGTGCCAGCAGCCAAACAGGGGGCTCTAATCAGCCCCAGCATTTT.

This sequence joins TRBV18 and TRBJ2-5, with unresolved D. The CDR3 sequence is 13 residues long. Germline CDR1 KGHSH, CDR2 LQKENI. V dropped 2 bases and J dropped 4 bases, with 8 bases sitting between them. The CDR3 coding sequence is TGTGCCAGCTCACCAAGGTTTCCAGAGACCCAGTACTTC. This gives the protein CASSPRFPETQYF.